This T cell receptor (beta chain) was documented in a study of blood T cell repertoires in COVID-19. Whole-study context: PBMCs, B-cell-depleted T cells, or T cells were the source of the cDNA or gDNA that made up the material.

TCRdb's copy holds only in-frame clones and misses some; the assay was immunoSEQ multiplex PCR. The sample shows some 130,000 clones, around 82% of them seen only once. Germline V gives CDR1 MNHNS, CDR2 SASEGT. The CDR3 is made up of 15 amino acids. Trimming took 2 bases from V and 4 from J; bases not matched to a gene: 7. The sample consisted of peripheral blood. This chain links TRBV6-1 with TRBJ1-2; 7 positions agree with TRBD1. This receptor was taken from a woman between 25 and 40 years old who had recovered from COVID-19. The CDR3 reads CASSEQFGQAYGYTF. In DNA, the CDR3 is TGTGCCAGCAGTGAACAGTTCGGACAGGCCTATGGCTACACCTTC.